This record looks at one TCR beta chain sequence and its context. The data stem from a study of T cells after somatic rescue of genetic block. Libraries were prepared by immunoSEQ multiplex PCR; TCRdb keeps only in-frame clonotypes and omits some of them. This sample carries approximately 70,000 clones, roughly 91% of them seen once, and the ten largest clones take roughly 2.9%. The CDR3 covers 14 residues. Trimming left V 4 bases short and J 2 bases short, with 11 bases between. Germline CDR1 reads ENHRY; CDR2 reads SYGVKD. This sequence joins TRBV10-3 and TRBJ2-5; D gene unclear. Sequenced sample: peripheral blood mononuclear cells (PBMCs). This clonotype was sampled from a man aged 30 to 39. Written as DNA, the CDR3 is TGTGCCATCAGTGTAGGCGGAGATCAAGAGACCCAGTACTTC. Its protein product is CAISVGGDQETQYF.